These 13 T cell receptor beta chains were sequenced from one sample in a study of shared clonotypes between healthy human individuals. Clones were sequenced by immunoSEQ multiplex PCR, and TCRdb holds only the in-frame ones, with some missing. The sample has 2.5 million or so clones, around 90% seen once; the top ten hold over 0.12%. Sequenced sample: naive CD4+ T cells sorted from blood. Subset specified: CD45RA+ positively selected. Receptor source: a man aged 18 to 35 in good health.

V usage is TRBV7-8 and J usage is TRBJ1-1, with D possibly matching TRBD1 (5 bases). V lost 0 bases and J lost 2, with 10 bases in between. The CDR3 length is 15 residues. The germline gives CDR1 SGHVS, CDR2 FQNEAQ. The CDR3 DNA reads TGTGCCAGCAGCTTAGCGGGGGGACCTAACACTGAAGCTTTCTTT. It yields the protein CASSLAGGPNTEAFF. Based on the CDR3 plus reference TRBV7-8 and TRBJ1-1, the full variable domain is GAGVSQSPRYKVAKRGQDVALRCDPISGHVSLFWYQQALGQGPEFLTYFQNEAQLDKSGLPSDRFFAERPEGSVSTLKIQRTQQEDSAVYLCASSLAGGPNTEAFFGQGTRLTVV.

As to this clone: The junction departs from germline at one end; a sequencing error may be responsible. The chain couples TRBV7-7 to TRBJ2-3; D not resolved. The CDR3 has 13 amino acids. Germline loops: CDR1 SSHAT, CDR2 FNYEAQ (reference sequence). The CDR3 spells CASSPVNLDTQYF. The CDR3 DNA sequence: TGTGCTAGCAGCCCGGTCAATTTAGATACGCAGTATTTT.

Written as DNA, the CDR3 is TGTGCCAGCAGCGGGGACAGGGGGAACTCTGGAAACACCATATATTTT. This translates into CASSGDRGNSGNTIYF. The chain links TRBV2 to TRBJ1-3, with TRBD1 identical over 11 bases. The CDR3 runs to 16 residues. Germline CDR1 SNHLY, CDR2 FYNNEI. V lost 6 bases and J lost 0; bases outside the gene matches: 4.

The chain joins TRBV14 to TRBJ2-7, with a possible D match to TRBD2 (7 bases). This CDR3 comprises 15 residues. The ends were cut back, 0 bases at V and 12 bases at J, with 21 bases in the middle. Germline values: CDR1 SGHDN, CDR2 FVKESK. The CDR3 region has the DNA TGTGCCAGCAGCCAAGACATTGGGCTACAGGGAGGGCGGTACTTC. Translation: CASSQDIGLQGGRYF. The whole variable domain, remainder taken from reference TRBV14 and TRBJ2-7, is EAGVTQFPSHSVIEKGQTVTLRCDPISGHDNLYWYRRVMGKEIKFLLHFVKESKQDESGMPNNRFLAERTGGTYSTLKVQPAELEDSGVYFCASSQDIGLQGGRYFGPGTRLTVT.

This clone has just one count. The chain links TRBV21-1 to TRBJ1-1; TRBD1 is the table's D call and was not checked against the DNA. TRBV21-1 is flagged as a pseudogene. CDR3 length: 14 amino acids. The CDR3 protein is CASSNSQGGTEAFF. DNA of the CDR3: TGTGCCAGCAGCAATTCTCAAGGGGGCACTGAAGCTTTCTTT.

About this clone itself: This same CDR3 is encoded by further DNA sequences in the sample. The rearrangement joins TRBV6-5 to TRBJ2-2; D ambiguous. Trimming left V 0 bases short and J 2 bases short, with 7 bases between. The CDR3 consists of 15 residues. CDR1 MNHEY and CDR2 SVGAGI come from the germline V gene. The CDR3 nucleotides are TGTGCCAGCAGTTACTCACGGCTAAACACCGGGGAGCTGTTTTTT. Its translation is CASSYSRLNTGELFF.

The rearrangement joins TRBV28 to TRBJ2-3; 8 bases fit TRBD1. V lost 7 bases to trimming and J lost 3 bases; unmatched junction nucleotides: 6. Germline CDR1 and CDR2: MDHEN and SYDVKM. This CDR3 spans 14 amino acids. As DNA, the CDR3 is TGTGCCAGCACCTCGGACAGGGCGACAGATACGCAGTATTTT. It specifies CASTSDRATDTQYF.

The J gene is TRBJ1-6, the V gene TRBV10-2, with 11 bases aligning to TRBD1. The CDR3 loop spans 18 amino acids. The ends lost 7 bases at V and 0 bases at J; junction bases unmatched: 8. The germline gives CDR1 WSHSY, CDR2 SAAADI. The CDR3 here is CASKSGQGASSYNSPLHF. The CDR3 DNA sequence: TGCGCCAGCAAAAGCGGACAGGGGGCGAGCTCCTATAATTCACCCCTCCACTTT.

CDR3 coding DNA: TGCGCCAGCAGCTTGGCGTGGACAGGAATTATGAACACTGAAGCTTTCTTT. This sequence encodes CASSLAWTGIMNTEAFF. The gene calls are TRBV5-1 and TRBJ1-1, with 7 nucleotides matching TRBD1. The germline CDR1 and CDR2 sequences are SGHRS and YFSETQ. The CDR3 covers 17 residues. Trimming removed 0 bases from V and 0 bases from J; junction bases left unmatched: 8.

As concerns this clone: Other DNA sequences in this specimen translate into the identical CDR3. This chain joins TRBV27 and TRBJ2-5; D unclear. CDR1 is MNHEY, CDR2 SMNVEV, per germline (reference sequence). V was clipped by 2 bases and J by 2 bases, with 6 bases between them. There are 13 residues in the CDR3. DNA of the CDR3: TGTGCCAGCAGTTTAGGTTATCAAGAGACCCAGTACTTC. It translates to CASSLGYQETQYF.

The chain uses TRBV11-2 and TRBJ1-5; 9 nucleotides match TRBD1. V lost 1 base, J lost 7 bases, and 2 bases stayed unmatched. The germline gives CDR1 SGHAT, CDR2 FQNNGV. The CDR3 spans 14 residues. The CDR3 is CASSLATGGQPQHF. CDR3 DNA: TGTGCCAGCAGCTTAGCGACAGGGGGGCAGCCCCAGCATTTT.

The chain is built from TRBV27 and TRBJ1-6; tentative D call: TRBD1 (5 bases). CDR1 MNHEY and CDR2 SMNVEV come from the germline V gene (reference sequence). Between the trimmed V and J ends, which lost 6 bases and 5 bases, there was a span of 20 bases. This CDR3 has 17 residues. In DNA form, the CDR3 reads TGTGCCAGCAGCCCCCGGGACCCAGGAGGGCATAATTCACCCCTCCACTTT. As protein: CASSPRDPGGHNSPLHF.

This clone was picked up one time. V usage is TRBV11-2 and J usage is TRBJ1-2; D unresolved. The CDR3 has 14 residues. The germline V gene encodes CDR1 SGHAT and CDR2 FQNNGV. The V end was cut by 1 base, the J end by 0 bases, with 6 bases between. This chain's CDR3 is CASSLGEANYGYTF. As DNA, the CDR3 is TGTGCCAGCAGCTTAGGGGAAGCTAACTATGGCTACACCTTC.